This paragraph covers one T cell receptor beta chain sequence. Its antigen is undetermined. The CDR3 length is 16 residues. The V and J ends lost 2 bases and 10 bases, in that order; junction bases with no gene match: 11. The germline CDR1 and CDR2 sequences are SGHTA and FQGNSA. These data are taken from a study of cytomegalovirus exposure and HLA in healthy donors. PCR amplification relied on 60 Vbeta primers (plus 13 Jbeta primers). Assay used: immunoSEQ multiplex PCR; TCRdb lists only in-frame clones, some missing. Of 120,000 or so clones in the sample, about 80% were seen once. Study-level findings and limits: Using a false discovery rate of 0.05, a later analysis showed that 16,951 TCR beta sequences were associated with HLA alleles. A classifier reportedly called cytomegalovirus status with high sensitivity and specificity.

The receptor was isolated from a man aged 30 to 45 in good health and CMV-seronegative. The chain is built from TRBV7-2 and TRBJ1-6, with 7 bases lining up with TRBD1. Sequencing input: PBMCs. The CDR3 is CASSLMGGQPNSPLHF. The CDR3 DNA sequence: TGTGCCAGCAGCTTAATGGGGGGACAGCCGAACTCACCCCTCCACTTT.